Listed below are T cell receptor beta chains from one sample, sequenced in a study of control samples from healthy donors and cancer patients. Profiling relied on immunoSEQ multiplex PCR, and the TCRdb table lists in-frame clones only, not all of them. This repertoire shows about 84,000 clones, roughly nine tenths found once; its top ten account for approximately 15%. The sample comprised blood. The receptors stem from a man aged 25 to 40 in good health. The CDR3 runs from the conserved cysteine through the conserved F or W. A D gene is named only where the DNA matches it firmly. Clone size is stated in some rows and not others, as once, few, many or a class when expanded.

CASSLSGSGNTIYF	TGTGCCAGCAGTTTATCAGGGTCTGGAAACACCATATATTTT	TRBV28	14	NA	TRBJ1-3	NA
CASSERGGLLKGYF	TGTGCCAGCAGTGAAAGGGGGGGACTGCTAAAGGGGTACTTC	TRBV6-1	14	NA	TRBJ2-7	NA
CASTSGQGGFQPQHF	NA	TRBV19	15	NA	TRBJ1-5	NA
CASSLPPQPEAFF	TGTGCCAGCAGCCTTCCCCCCCAACCTGAAGCTTTCTTT	TRBV12-3/TRBV12-4	13	NA	TRBJ1-1	NA
CASSEGDSEQYF	TGTGCCAGCAGTGAAGGGGACTCCGAGCAGTACTTC	TRBV2	12	NA	TRBJ2-7	NA
CASRTGSPENQPQHF	TGTGCCAGCAGGACAGGGTCCCCGGAGAATCAGCCCCAGCATTTT	TRBV28	15	NA	TRBJ1-5	TRBD1
CASSLSTGPLHF	TGTGCCAGCAGTTTATCAACGGGGCCCCTCCACTTT	TRBV28	12	NA	TRBJ1-6	NA
CASSDGGRSYEQYF	TGTGCCAGCAGTGACGGCGGGAGAAGCTACGAGCAGTACTTC	TRBV6-4	14	few	TRBJ2-7	TRBD2
CASSLATAGVNTEAFF	TGTGCCAGCAGTTTAGCCACGGCGGGAGTGAACACTGAAGCTTTCTTT	TRBV28	16	NA	TRBJ1-1	NA
CASSWSPTGGYTF	TGTGCCAGCAGCTGGAGCCCGACTGGTGGCTACACCTTC	TRBV7-9	13	NA	TRBJ1-2	NA
CASRGQIVRSNQPQHF	TGTGCCAGTAGAGGGCAAATTGTTCGGAGCAATCAGCCCCAGCATTTT	TRBV19	16	NA	TRBJ1-5	NA
CASSYSNQGQPQHF	TGTGCCAGCAGTTACTCGAATCAGGGCCAGCCCCAGCATTTT	TRBV6-6	14	NA	TRBJ1-5	NA
CASTPRGGNTEAFF	TGTGCCAGCACCCCCCGGGGGGGGAACACTGAAGCTTTCTTT	TRBV5-4	14	NA	TRBJ1-1	NA
CASSLAGAEQYF	TGCGCCAGCAGCTTAGCTGGGGCCGAGCAGTACTTC	TRBV5-1	12	NA	TRBJ2-7	NA
CASSPRGDSKQYF	TGTGCCAGCAGCCCTCGAGGGGATTCGAAGCAGTACTTC	TRBV2	13	NA	TRBJ2-7	NA
CASSKRGSGGDLAKNIQYF	TGTGCCAGTAGTAAACGTGGCAGCGGCGGCGACCTAGCCAAAAACATTCAGTACTTC	TRBV19	19	once	TRBJ2-4	NA
CASSDLSGASGNTIYF	TGTGCCAGCAGTGACCTCTCAGGGGCCTCGGGAAACACCATATATTTT	TRBV25-1	16	few	TRBJ1-3	NA
CASSYSHSGANVLTF	TGTGCCAGCAGTTACTCACACTCTGGGGCCAACGTCCTGACTTTC	TRBV6-5	15	NA	TRBJ2-6	NA
CASSPFEQGMRAGELFF	TGTGCCAGCTCACCATTCGAACAGGGTATGCGCGCCGGGGAGCTGTTTTTT	TRBV18	17	NA	TRBJ2-2	NA
CASSLTEGRQDTQYF	TGTGCCAGCAGCTTAACAGAAGGGCGGCAAGATACGCAGTATTTT	TRBV7-3	15	NA	TRBJ2-3	NA
CASKNGIGLGQPQHF	TGTGCCAGCAAAAATGGTATAGGACTGGGACAGCCCCAGCATTTT	TRBV6-5	15	NA	TRBJ1-5	NA
CASSQSLPGQSRSGELFF	TGTGCCAGCAGCCAATCTCTCCCGGGACAGTCAAGGTCCGGGGAGCTGTTTTTT	TRBV4-2	18	NA	TRBJ2-2	TRBD1
CASSQVSTSPYNEQFF	TGTGCCAGCAGCCAAGTCTCGACTAGCCCGTACAATGAGCAGTTCTTC	TRBV4-2	16	NA	TRBJ2-1	TRBD2
CASSLASGNTGELFF	TGTGCCAGCAGCTTAGCTTCAGGCAACACCGGGGAGCTGTTTTTT	TRBV11-1	15	NA	TRBJ2-2	NA
CASSQATGLYGYTF	TGTGCCAGCAGCCAAGCAACGGGACTCTATGGCTACACCTTC	TRBV14	14	NA	TRBJ1-2	NA
CASTPDRAKNNEQFF	TGTGCCAGCACCCCCGACAGGGCAAAAAACAATGAGCAGTTCTTC	TRBV6-6	15	NA	TRBJ2-1	TRBD1
CASSFLGGSEAFF	TGTGCCAGCAGTTTCCTAGGGGGCTCTGAAGCTTTCTTT	TRBV27	13	once	TRBJ1-1	TRBD1